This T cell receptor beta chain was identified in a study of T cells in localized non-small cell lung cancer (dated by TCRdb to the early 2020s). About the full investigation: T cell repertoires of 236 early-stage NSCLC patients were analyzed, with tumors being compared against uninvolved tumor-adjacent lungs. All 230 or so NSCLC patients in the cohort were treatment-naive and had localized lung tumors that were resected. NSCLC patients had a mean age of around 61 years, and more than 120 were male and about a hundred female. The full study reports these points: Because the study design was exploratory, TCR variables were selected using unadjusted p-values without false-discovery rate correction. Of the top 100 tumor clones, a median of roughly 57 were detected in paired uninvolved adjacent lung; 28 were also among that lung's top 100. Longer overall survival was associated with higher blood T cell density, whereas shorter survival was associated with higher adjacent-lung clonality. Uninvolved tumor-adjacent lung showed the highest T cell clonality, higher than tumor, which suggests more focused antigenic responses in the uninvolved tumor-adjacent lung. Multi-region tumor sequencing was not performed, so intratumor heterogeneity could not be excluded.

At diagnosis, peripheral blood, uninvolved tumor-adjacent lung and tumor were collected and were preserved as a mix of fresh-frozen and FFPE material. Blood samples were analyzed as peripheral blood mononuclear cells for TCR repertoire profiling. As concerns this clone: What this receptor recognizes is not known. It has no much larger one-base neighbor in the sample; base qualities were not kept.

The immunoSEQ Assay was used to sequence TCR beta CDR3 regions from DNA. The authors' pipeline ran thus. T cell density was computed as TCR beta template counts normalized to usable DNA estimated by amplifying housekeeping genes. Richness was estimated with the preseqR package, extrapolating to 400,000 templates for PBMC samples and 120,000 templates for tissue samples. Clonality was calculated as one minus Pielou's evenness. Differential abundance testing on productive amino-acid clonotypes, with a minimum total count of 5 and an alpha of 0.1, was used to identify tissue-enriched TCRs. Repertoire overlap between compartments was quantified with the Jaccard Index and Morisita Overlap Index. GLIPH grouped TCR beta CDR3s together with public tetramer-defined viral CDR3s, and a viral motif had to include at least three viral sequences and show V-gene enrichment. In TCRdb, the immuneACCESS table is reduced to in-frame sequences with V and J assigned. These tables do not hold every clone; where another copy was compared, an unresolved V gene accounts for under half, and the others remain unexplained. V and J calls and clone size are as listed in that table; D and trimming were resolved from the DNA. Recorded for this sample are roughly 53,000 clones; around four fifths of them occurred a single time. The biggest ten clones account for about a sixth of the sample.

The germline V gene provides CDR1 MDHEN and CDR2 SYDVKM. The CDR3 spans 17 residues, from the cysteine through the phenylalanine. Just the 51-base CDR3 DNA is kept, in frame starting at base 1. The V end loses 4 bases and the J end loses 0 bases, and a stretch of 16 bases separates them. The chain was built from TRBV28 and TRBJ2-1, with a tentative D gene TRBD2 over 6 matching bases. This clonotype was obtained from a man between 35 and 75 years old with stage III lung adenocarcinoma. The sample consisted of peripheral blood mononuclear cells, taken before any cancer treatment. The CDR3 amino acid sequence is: CASSSPSEGSSYNEQFF. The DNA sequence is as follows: TGTGCCAGCAGTTCCCCCTCGGAGGGCAGCTCCTACAATGAGCAGTTCTTC.